The 4 T cell receptor beta chains below all came from one sample that was sequenced in a study of technical replicates of blood from several donors. Clones were read by immunoSEQ multiplex PCR, and TCRdb kept only the in-frame ones, dropping some. The sample contains 55,000 to 75,000 clones, roughly 95% of which appear only once. The source material was PBMCs. The receptors were gathered from a human donor in good health. Some clones in this sample may be carry-over from other donors' samples.

The chain has TRBV4-3 and TRBJ2-1; possibly TRBD2 for D (6 bases). The CDR3 length is 15 residues. CDR1 is LGHNA and CDR2 is YSLEER in the germline V gene. The V gene lost 1 base and the J gene lost 8 bases, with 15 bases spanning the gap. This CDR3 reads CASSQVNREYDEQFF. In DNA, the CDR3 is TGCGCCAGCAGCCAAGTAAATCGGGAGTATGATGAGCAGTTCTTC.

V and J are TRBV30 and TRBJ2-2; a possible D gene is TRBD1 (6 bases). V gave up 0 bases and J gave up 3 bases, with 11 bases separating them. This CDR3 is 15 amino acids long. The germline V gene encodes CDR1 GTSNPN and CDR2 SVGIG (reference sequence). The DNA of the CDR3 is TGTGCCTGGAGTGTACAGGGACGGGACACCGGGGAGCTGTTTTTT. Amino acids: CAWSVQGRDTGELFF.

The V and J genes are TRBV5-4 and TRBJ2-3; 12 bases fit TRBD2. The V gene's germline CDR1 is SGHNT and CDR2 YYREEE (reference sequence). V trimming: 10 bases; J trimming: 5 bases; junction bases outside the gene matches: 11. The CDR3 runs 15 residues. CDR3 amino acids: CAWSSSGGAGDTQYF. The CDR3, as DNA: TGTGCCTGGTCCTCTAGCGGGGGGGCCGGAGATACGCAGTATTTT. The variable domain in full, completed from reference TRBV5-4 and TRBJ2-3, reads ETGVTQSPTHLIKTRGQQVTLRCSSQSGHNTVSWYQQALGQGPQFIFQYYREEENGRGNFPPRFSGLQFPNYSSELNVNALELDDSALYLCAWSSSGGAGDTQYFGPGTRLTVL.

The J gene is TRBJ1-4, the V gene TRBV5-1; unclear D gene. This CDR3 has 15 amino acids. In germline, CDR1 is SGHRS, CDR2 YFSETQ. Trimming pared 3 bases from V and 0 bases from J, leaving 9 bases between. The chain's CDR3 is CASSSGFSTNEKLFF. The CDR3 DNA is TGCGCCAGCAGCTCGGGTTTTTCAACTAATGAAAAACTGTTTTTT.